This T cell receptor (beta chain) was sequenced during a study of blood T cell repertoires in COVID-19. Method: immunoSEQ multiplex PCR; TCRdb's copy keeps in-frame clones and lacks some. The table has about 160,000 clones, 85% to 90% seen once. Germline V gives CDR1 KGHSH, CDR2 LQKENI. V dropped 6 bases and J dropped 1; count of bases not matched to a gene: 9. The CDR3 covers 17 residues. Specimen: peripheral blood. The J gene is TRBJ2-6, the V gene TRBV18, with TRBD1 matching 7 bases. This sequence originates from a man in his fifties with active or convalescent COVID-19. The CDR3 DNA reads TGTGCCAGCTCTCCCGTGGACAGGAGTTCTGGGGCCAACGTCCTGACTTTC. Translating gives CASSPVDRSSGANVLTF.